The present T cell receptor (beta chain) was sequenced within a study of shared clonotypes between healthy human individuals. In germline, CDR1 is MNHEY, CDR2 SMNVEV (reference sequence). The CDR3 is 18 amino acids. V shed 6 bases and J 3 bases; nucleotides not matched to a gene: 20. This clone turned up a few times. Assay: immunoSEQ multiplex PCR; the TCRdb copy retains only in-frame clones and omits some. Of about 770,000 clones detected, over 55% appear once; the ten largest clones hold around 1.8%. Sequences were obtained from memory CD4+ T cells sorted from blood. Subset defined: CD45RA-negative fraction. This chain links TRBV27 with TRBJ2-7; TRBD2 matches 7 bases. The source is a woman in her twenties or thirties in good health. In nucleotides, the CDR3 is TGTGCCAGCAGCCCCCGCCCGCCGCTAGCGGAGAAGAGCTACGAGCAGTACTTC. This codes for CASSPRPPLAEKSYEQYF.